The entry that follows covers one T cell receptor beta chain sequence. Its matching antigen is unknown. The sample comes from a study of T cell responses to AZD1222 COVID-19 vaccine. Study-level findings and limits: Sampling captured repertoires only after the peak T cell response.

The protocol was immunoSEQ multiplex PCR, while the TCRdb copy is restricted to in-frame clones and leaves out a portion. The profile covers about 94,000 clones, with roughly 84% appearing a single time and 13% taken by the ten largest. This CDR3 is 15 amino acids long. Germline CDR1 is SGHRS and CDR2 is YFSETQ. The J segment lost 8 bases and the V segment lost 4 bases, leaving 9 bases of the junction unmatched. This sequence originates from an adult in good health. This material consisted of peripheral blood, taken on day 0 of AZD1222 vaccination. The chain employs TRBV5-1 and TRBJ1-6; TRBD1 matches 7 bases. CDR3 sequence reads: CASSLRDSRYSPLHF. For the CDR3, the DNA is TGCGCCAGCAGCCTTAGGGACAGTAGGTATTCACCCCTCCACTTT.